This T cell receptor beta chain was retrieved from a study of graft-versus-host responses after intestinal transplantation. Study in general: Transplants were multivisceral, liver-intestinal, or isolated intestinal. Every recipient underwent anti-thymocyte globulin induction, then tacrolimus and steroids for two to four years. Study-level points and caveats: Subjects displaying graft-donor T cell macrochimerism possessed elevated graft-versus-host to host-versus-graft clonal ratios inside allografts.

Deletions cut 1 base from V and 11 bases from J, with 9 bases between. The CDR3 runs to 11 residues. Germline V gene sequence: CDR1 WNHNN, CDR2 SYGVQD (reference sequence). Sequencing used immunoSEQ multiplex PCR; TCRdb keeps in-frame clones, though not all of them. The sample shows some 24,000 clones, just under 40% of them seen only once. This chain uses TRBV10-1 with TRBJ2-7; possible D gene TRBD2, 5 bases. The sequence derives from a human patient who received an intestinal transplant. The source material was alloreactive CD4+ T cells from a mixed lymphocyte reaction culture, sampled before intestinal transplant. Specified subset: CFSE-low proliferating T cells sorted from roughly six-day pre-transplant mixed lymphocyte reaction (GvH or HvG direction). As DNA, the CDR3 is TGCGCCAGCAGTGAGTTGGGAGATAAGTACTTC. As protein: CASSELGDKYF.